Below, 23 T cell receptor beta chains from the same sample are listed, as sequenced in a study of T cell responses to AZD1222 COVID-19 vaccine. Libraries were prepared by immunoSEQ multiplex PCR; TCRdb keeps only in-frame clonotypes and omits some of them. The sample includes some 30,000 clones, approximately 91% seen only once; the top ten take 1% to 1.5%. The sample consisted of peripheral blood, taken on day 0 of AZD1222 vaccination. Receptors were obtained from an adult in good health.

The V call is TRBV6-5, the J call TRBJ1-2; no clear D gene. The germline V gene encodes CDR1 MNHEY and CDR2 SVGAGI. The CDR3 covers 13 residues. V lost 6 bases and J 0 bases, leaving 8 bases between the germline ends. DNA for the CDR3: TGTGCCAGCAGGACGGTCGCTAACTATGGCTACACCTTC. This encodes CASRTVANYGYTF.

V and J are TRBV4-1 and TRBJ2-1; possibly TRBD1 or TRBD2 for D (5 bases each). The germline gives CDR1 MGHRA, CDR2 YSYEKL. Trimming took off 1 base at V and 3 bases at J, with 19 bases between the two ends. The CDR3 covers 18 residues. The CDR3 DNA follows: TGCGCCAGCAGCCAAGGGCCGGGGACCCAACGGAGCTACAATGAGCAGTTCTTC. Translating gives CASSQGPGTQRSYNEQFF.

The chain joins TRBV5-8 to TRBJ1-1; D may be TRBD1 (6 bases). In germline, CDR1 is SGHTS, CDR2 YDEGEE. The CDR3 spans 13 residues. Between the trimmed V and J ends, which lost 4 bases and 3 bases, there was a span of 10 bases. The CDR3 DNA follows: TGTGCCAGCAGCCGTTACAGGGACACTGAAGCTTTCTTT. This codes for CASSRYRDTEAFF.

The chain carries TRBV2 and TRBJ1-5; D gene uncertain. The V end lost 6 bases, the J end lost 4 bases, and 10 bases lay between the germline ends. The CDR3 contains 13 residues. Germline values: CDR1 SNHLY, CDR2 FYNNEI. The CDR3 protein is CASSSYLNQPQHF. The CDR3 DNA is TGTGCCAGCAGCTCATACCTAAATCAGCCCCAGCATTTT.

This chain links TRBV2 with TRBJ2-5; D call uncertain. V dropped 5 bases and J dropped 7 bases, with 14 bases sitting between them. Germline V lookup: CDR1 SNHLY, CDR2 FYNNEI. The CDR3 is 13 residues long. CDR3 in amino acids: CASSLGLEATQYF. The CDR3 nucleotides are TGTGCCAGCAGTTTAGGGCTCGAGGCGACCCAGTACTTC.

The genes are TRBV6-2 or TRBV6-3 and TRBJ2-7; perhaps D is TRBD1 or TRBD2 (5 bases each). The CDR3 length is 12 residues. Trimming took off 4 bases at V and 2 bases at J, with 6 bases between the two ends. Germline V gene sequence: CDR1 MNHEY, CDR2 SVGEGT. CDR3 region: CASSLGAYEQYF. CDR3 bases: TGTGCCAGCAGTTTGGGGGCCTACGAGCAGTACTTC.

This chain connects TRBV3-1 (or the pseudogene TRBV3-2) to TRBJ2-3; D unresolved. V was cut by 3 bases and J by 2 bases, with 9 bases left in between. In germline, CDR1 is LGHDT, CDR2 YNNKEL (reference sequence). The CDR3 is 14 amino acids. The CDR3 loop is CASSHLDTTDTQYF. The CDR3, as DNA: TGTGCCAGCAGCCATCTAGACACCACAGATACGCAGTATTTT.

This chain connects TRBV19 to TRBJ2-2; tentatively, D is TRBD1 (6 bases). The germline V gene has CDR1 LNHDA and CDR2 SQIVND (reference sequence). V lost 3 bases and J 7 bases, leaving 12 bases between the germline ends. CDR3 length equals 14 residues. DNA for the CDR3: TGTGCCAGTAGTATTGACAGGTTTTTCGGGGAGCTGTTTTTT. Its translation is CASSIDRFFGELFF.

J is TRBJ2-7 and V is TRBV6-5, with unresolved D. CDR1 and CDR2 from the germline V gene are MNHEY and SVGAGI. The CDR3 has 11 amino acids. The ends were cut back, 1 base at V and 5 bases at J, with 3 bases in the middle. CDR3 sequence reads: CASSYFDEQYF. DNA of the CDR3: TGTGCCAGCAGTTACTTTGACGAGCAGTACTTC.

The V gene is TRBV27, the J gene TRBJ2-4, with D tentatively TRBD2 (5 bases). Germline V lookup: CDR1 MNHEY, CDR2 SMNVEV (reference sequence). The CDR3 loop spans 11 amino acids. Trimming cost V 6 bases and J 8 bases, with 8 bases left between them. CDR3 sequence reads: CASSVGDIQYF. DNA of the CDR3: TGTGCCAGCAGCGTCGGGGACATTCAGTACTTC.

This rearrangement joins TRBV6-1 to TRBJ1-3; D gene uncertain. The germline V gene has CDR1 MNHNS and CDR2 SASEGT. The CDR3 sequence is 15 residues long. Trimming stripped 3 bases from V and 0 bases from J, with 9 bases between. The DNA for the CDR3 is TGTGCCAGCAGTGATAGGACGGTCTCTGGAAACACCATATATTTT. Translated, it gives CASSDRTVSGNTIYF.

The gene calls are TRBV28 and TRBJ2-7; D is possibly TRBD1 or TRBD2 (6 bases each). The CDR3 is 14 amino acids. The V end lost 5 bases, the J end lost 6 bases, and 17 bases lay between the germline ends. In germline, CDR1 is MDHEN, CDR2 SYDVKM. The CDR3 is CASSPIRGLFEQYF. Here the CDR3 DNA reads TGTGCCAGCAGTCCCATCAGGGGACTCTTCGAGCAGTACTTC. Full variable domain (outside the CDR3, taken from reference TRBV28 and TRBJ2-7): DVKVTQSSRYLVKRTGEKVFLECVQDMDHENMFWYRQDPGLGLRLIYFSYDVKMKEKGDIPEGYSVSREKKERFSLILESASTNQTSMYLCASSPIRGLFEQYFGPGTRLTVT.

This clone was found once. The V call is TRBV2, the J call TRBJ2-5, with D perhaps TRBD1 (6 bases). The CDR3 is 14 residues long. Trimming stripped 6 bases from V and 4 bases from J, with 15 bases between. Germline CDR1 SNHLY, CDR2 FYNNEI. CDR3 loop: CASREMGHPETQYF. The CDR3 nucleotides read TGTGCCAGCAGGGAAATGGGACACCCAGAGACCCAGTACTTC.

This chain joins TRBV28 and TRBJ1-2, with 9 bases identical to TRBD1. Unmatched junction bases numbered 6, after V lost 9 bases and J lost 4 bases. The germline CDR1 and CDR2 sequences are MDHEN and SYDVKM. The CDR3 is 13 residues long. This CDR3 reads CASGQGSFYGYTF. The CDR3 coding sequence is TGTGCCAGTGGACAGGGGTCTTTCTATGGCTACACCTTC.

The chain couples TRBV3-1 (or the pseudogene TRBV3-2) to TRBJ2-7; D may be TRBD1 or TRBD2 (5 bases each). Germline V gives CDR1 LGHDT, CDR2 YNNKEL (reference sequence). The CDR3 sequence is 15 residues long. The ends were cut back, 1 base at V and 0 bases at J, with 10 bases in the middle. The chain's CDR3 is CASSQVWDPSYEQYF. Written as DNA, the CDR3 is TGTGCCAGCAGCCAAGTGTGGGACCCCTCCTACGAGCAGTACTTC.

The chain combines TRBV11-2 with TRBJ2-1; D possibly corresponds to TRBD2 (5 bases). There are 14 residues in the CDR3. Germline-derived CDR1 and CDR2 are SGHAT and FQNNGV. V was pared by 0 bases and J by 9 bases, with 12 bases between. CDR3 bases: TGTGCCAGCAGCTTAGATCGGATTAGCGTTGAGCAGTTCTTC. Translating gives CASSLDRISVEQFF. Looking up the rest from reference TRBV11-2 and TRBJ2-1 gives the full variable domain: EAGVAQSPRYKIIEKRQSVAFWCNPISGHATLYWYQQILGQGPKLLIQFQNNGVVDDSQLPKDRFSAERLKGVDSTLKIQPAKLEDSAVYLCASSLDRISVEQFFGPGTRLTVL.

V is TRBV30 and J is TRBJ2-5, with 13 bases fitting TRBD2. The CDR3 loop spans 15 amino acids. Germline trimming cut 0 bases from V and 5 bases from J; bases unmatched to any gene: 3. CDR1 and CDR2 (germline): GTSNPN, SVGIG (reference sequence). The CDR3 DNA follows: TGTGCCTGGAGTGTACTAGCGGGAGGGCCGGAGACCCAGTACTTC. Translated: CAWSVLAGGPETQYF.

This chain links TRBV9 with TRBJ2-7; 7 bases are a match to TRBD2. Unmatched junction bases numbered 13, after V lost 4 bases and J lost 6 bases. Per germline, CDR1 SGDLS and CDR2 YYNGEE. The CDR3 contains 15 residues. The CDR3 sequence is CASSFTSDLGGEQYF. The CDR3, as DNA: TGTGCCAGCAGCTTCACTAGCGATCTGGGGGGCGAGCAGTACTTC.

This chain links TRBV12-3 or TRBV12-4 with TRBJ2-5; D perhaps matches TRBD1 (5 bases). With 1 base removed from V and 9 bases from J, the gap between germline ends came to 12 bases. This CDR3 comprises 13 residues. For the CDR3, the DNA is TGTGCCAGCAGTTTAGGGGGCTTAGGTGCCCAGTACTTC. Its protein is CASSLGGLGAQYF.

The genes are TRBV6-2 or TRBV6-3 and TRBJ2-5; D not certain. Germline CDR1 and CDR2: MNHEY and SVGEGT. Trimming removed 1 base from V and 3 bases from J, with 6 bases in between. The CDR3 extends over 13 amino acids. CDR3 loop: CASSYLPEETQYF. The CDR3 DNA is TGTGCCAGCAGTTACTTACCCGAAGAGACCCAGTACTTC.

The sample holds a few counts of this clone. V is TRBV5-1 and J is TRBJ2-7; D unclear. This CDR3 contains 13 residues. CDR1 and CDR2 from the germline V gene are SGHRS and YFSETQ. Trimming shortened V by 4 bases and J by 5 bases, and 13 bases separated the two germline ends. The CDR3 DNA reads as TGCGCCAGCAGCCCGGGCCAAATCGACGAGCAGTACTTC. Its protein product is CASSPGQIDEQYF.

The chain combines TRBV5-1 with TRBJ2-3; TRBD1 agrees at 7 bases. The CDR3 totals 17 residues. V was pared by 4 bases and J by 6 bases, with 17 bases of the junction left unmatched. From germline, CDR1 is SGHRS and CDR2 YFSETQ. The CDR3 DNA is TGCGCCAGCAGCATATCCGGGACAGATGTGGATAAGGATACGCAGTATTTT. Translating gives CASSISGTDVDKDTQYF.

In nucleotides, the CDR3 is TGTGCCACGGGACAGACAAACACCGGGGAGCTGTTTTTT. This translates into CATGQTNTGELFF. The chain couples TRBV2 to TRBJ2-2; TRBD1 aligns across 7 bases. V gave up 10 bases and J gave up 2 bases; unmatched junction bases: 4. This CDR3 is 13 amino acids long. Germline CDR1 reads SNHLY; CDR2 reads FYNNEI.